These T cell receptor beta chains were read from a single sample in a study of blood T cell repertoires in COVID-19. Here immunoSEQ multiplex PCR was the method, and the copy in TCRdb shows in-frame clones only, minus some. The sample shows 150,000 to 200,000 clones, over 80% of them seen only once. The sample was PBMCs or T cells enriched from blood (not recorded which). These receptors all stem from a man in his 70s who had been exposed to COVID-19. The CDR3 runs from the conserved cysteine through the conserved F or W.

V	J	CDR3
TRBV6-5	TRBJ2-1	CASSNYGTTHNEQFF
TRBV19	TRBJ2-4	CASSIEGTGHGNIQYF
TRBV11-3	TRBJ2-5	CASSPQVAGGQETQYF
TRBV9	TRBJ2-2	CASSPRGTSGKTGELFF
TRBV30	TRBJ1-1	CAWSAKLRVRMNTEAFF
TRBV7-9	TRBJ2-1	CASSLTELRWGRALNEQFF
TRBV12-3/TRBV12-4	TRBJ1-3	CASSLDRGNTIYF
TRBV5-1	TRBJ2-3	CASSLVASGRLGTDTQYF
TRBV2	TRBJ1-2	CASTTLHYGYTF
TRBV3-1/TRBV3-2	TRBJ2-1	CASSQEQSNNEQFF
TRBV2	TRBJ1-2	CASSEQANYGYTF
TRBV30	TRBJ1-6	CAWNPGVNSPLHF
TRBV15	TRBJ1-1	CATSTRQGSRLTEAFF
TRBV5-4	TRBJ2-2	CASSSQGSNTGELFF
TRBV28	TRBJ2-7	CASSFVGGGYEQYF